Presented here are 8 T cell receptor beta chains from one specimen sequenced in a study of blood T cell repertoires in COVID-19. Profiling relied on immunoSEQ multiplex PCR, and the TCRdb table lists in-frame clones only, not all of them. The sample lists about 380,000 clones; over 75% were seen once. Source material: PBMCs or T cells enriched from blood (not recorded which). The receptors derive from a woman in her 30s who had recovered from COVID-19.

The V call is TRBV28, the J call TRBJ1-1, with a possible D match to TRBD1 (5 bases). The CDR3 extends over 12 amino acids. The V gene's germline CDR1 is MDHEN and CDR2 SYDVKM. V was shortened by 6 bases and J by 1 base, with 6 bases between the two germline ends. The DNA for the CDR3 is TGTGCCAGCAGCGGGGGGAACACTGAAGCTTTCTTT. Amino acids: CASSGGNTEAFF.

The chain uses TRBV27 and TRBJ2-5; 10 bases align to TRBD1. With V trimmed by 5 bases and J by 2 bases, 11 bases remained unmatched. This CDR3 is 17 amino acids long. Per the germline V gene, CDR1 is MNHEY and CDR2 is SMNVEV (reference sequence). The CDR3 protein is CASSVSRTGGGQETQYF. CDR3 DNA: TGTGCCAGCAGTGTGAGTCGGACAGGGGGTGGACAAGAGACCCAGTACTTC.

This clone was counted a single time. CDR3 DNA sequence: TGTGCCACCAGTGACCATAATACAGGGGGCTCCAATGAGCAGTTCTTC. Translation: CATSDHNTGGSNEQFF. J is TRBJ2-1 and V is TRBV24-1; TRBD1 agrees at 9 bases. The germline V gene has CDR1 KGHDR and CDR2 SFDVKD. CDR3 length equals 16 residues. The V and J ends lost 4 bases and 6 bases, in that order; junction bases with no gene match: 9.

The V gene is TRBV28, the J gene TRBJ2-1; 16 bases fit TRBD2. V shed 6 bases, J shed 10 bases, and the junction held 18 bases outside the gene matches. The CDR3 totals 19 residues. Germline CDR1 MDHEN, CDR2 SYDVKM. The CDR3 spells CASRQDPGLAGGPVNEQFF. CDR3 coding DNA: TGTGCCAGCAGGCAGGACCCGGGACTAGCGGGAGGGCCGGTAAACGAGCAGTTCTTC.

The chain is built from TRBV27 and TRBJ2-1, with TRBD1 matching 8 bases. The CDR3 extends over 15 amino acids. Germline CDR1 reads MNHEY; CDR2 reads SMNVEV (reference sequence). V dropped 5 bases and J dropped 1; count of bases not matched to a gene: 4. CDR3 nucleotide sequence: TGTGCCAGCAGTCGTCAGGGGGCGTCCTACAATGAGCAGTTCTTC. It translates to CASSRQGASYNEQFF.

The CDR3 DNA sequence: TGTGCCAGCAGCCCGGAGCCCGGCCAAGAGACCCAGTACTTC. Residues: CASSPEPGQETQYF. J is TRBJ2-5 and V is TRBV28, with D hard to call. V was trimmed by 6 bases and J by 1 base, leaving 12 bases between them. The CDR3 runs to 14 residues. Germline V gives CDR1 MDHEN, CDR2 SYDVKM.

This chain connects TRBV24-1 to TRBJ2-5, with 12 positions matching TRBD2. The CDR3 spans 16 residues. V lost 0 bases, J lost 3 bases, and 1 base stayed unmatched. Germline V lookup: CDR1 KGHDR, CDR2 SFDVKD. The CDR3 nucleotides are TGTGCCACCAGTGATTTGGGACTAGCGGGGAAAGAGACCCAGTACTTC. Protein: CATSDLGLAGKETQYF.

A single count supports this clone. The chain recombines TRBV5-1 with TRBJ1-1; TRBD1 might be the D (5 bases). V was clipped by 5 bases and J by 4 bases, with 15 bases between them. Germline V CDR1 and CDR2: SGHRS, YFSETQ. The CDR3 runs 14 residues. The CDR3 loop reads CASRSEGIVTEAFF. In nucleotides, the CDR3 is TGCGCCAGCAGGTCGGAGGGGATTGTCACTGAAGCTTTCTTT.